What follows are 31 T cell receptor beta chains derived from one specimen sequenced in a study of T cells in Graves' hyperthyroidism and ophthalmopathy. TCR beta CDR3 sequences were amplified from RNA transcripts. HTBI primers were the set used in a first-round RT-PCR of the TCR CDR3. TCRdb passed the multiplex PCR reads through MiXCR, listing each CDR3 protein once. Of about 400,000 distinct CDR3 sequences listed, about 16% are singletons. Sequences were obtained from blood. Receptor source: a woman in her twenties or thirties with Graves' hyperthyroidism.

This clonotype was recorded many times. The V and J genes are TRBV2 and TRBJ2-7; 10 nucleotides match TRBD1. Looked up from germline, CDR1 is SNHLY and CDR2 is FYNNEI. The trim removed 6 bases at V and 1 base at J, leaving 9 bases unmatched. The CDR3 is 16 residues long. The CDR3 is CASREIPGQGSYEQYF. The CDR3 nucleotides read TGTGCCAGCAGGGAGATACCGGGACAGGGGTCCTACGAGCAGTACTTC. The whole variable domain, remainder taken from reference TRBV2 and TRBJ2-7, is EPEVTQTPSHQVTQMGQEVILRCVPISNHLYFYWYRQILGQKVEFLVSFYNNEISEKSEIFDDQFSVERPDGSNFTLKIRSTKLEDSAMYFCASREIPGQGSYEQYFGPGTRLTVT.

This clonotype was counted many times. This chain joins TRBV28 and TRBJ1-6; D possibly corresponds to TRBD1 (6 bases). CDR1 and CDR2 (germline): MDHEN, SYDVKM. Trimming shortened V by 4 bases and J by 9 bases, and 13 bases separated the two germline ends. The CDR3 extends over 14 amino acids. The CDR3 spells CASSWPGDLSPLHF. In DNA, the CDR3 is TGTGCCAGCAGTTGGCCAGGGGACCTTTCACCCCTCCACTTT.

This sequence joins TRBV5-6 and TRBJ2-5; D is ambiguous. Germline loops: CDR1 SGHDT, CDR2 YYEEEE. V was shortened by 0 bases and J by 5 bases, with 11 bases between the two germline ends. CDR3 length: 14 residues. CDR3 in amino acids: CASSLVPNRETQYF. The CDR3 DNA is TGTGCCAGCAGCTTGGTCCCGAACCGGGAGACCCAGTACTTC.

This clonotype was seen a few times. This chain joins TRBV9 and TRBJ2-7, with TRBD1 identical over 9 bases. This CDR3 is 14 amino acids long. Trimming took 2 bases from V and 2 from J; bases not matched to a gene: 2. Germline V gene sequence: CDR1 SGDLS, CDR2 YYNGEE. CDR3 DNA: TGTGCCAGCAGCGTCGGGACAGGGCCCTACGAGCAGTACTTC. This sequence encodes CASSVGTGPYEQYF.

This clonotype was detected a few times. This chain joins TRBV13 and TRBJ2-7; 9 bases agree with TRBD2. CDR3 length: 14 residues. V shed 5 bases and J 9 bases; nucleotides not matched to a gene: 11. CDR1 and CDR2 from the germline V gene are PRHDT and FYEKMQ (reference sequence). As DNA, the CDR3 is TGTGCCAGCAGCAGGGAGCGGGGGGTCGAGGTGCAGTACTTC. It specifies CASSRERGVEVQYF. Drawing the rest from reference TRBV13 and TRBJ2-7, the complete variable domain is AAGVIQSPRHLIKEKRETATLKCYPIPRHDTVYWYQQGPGQDPQFLISFYEKMQSDKGSIPDRFSAQQFSDYHSELNMSSLELGDSALYFCASSRERGVEVQYFGPGTRLTVT.

This clonotype showed up just a few times. This chain links TRBV28 with TRBJ1-4; no firm D call. The V gene lost 5 bases and the J gene lost 6 bases, with 16 bases spanning the gap. The CDR3 loop spans 15 amino acids. CDR1 MDHEN and CDR2 SYDVKM come from the germline V gene. This CDR3 reads CASSPPGQAYEKLFF. CDR3 nucleotide sequence: TGTGCCAGCAGTCCCCCCGGCCAGGCTTATGAAAAACTGTTTTTT.

This clonotype was counted at least ten times. The chain employs TRBV20-1 and TRBJ2-7; D may be TRBD2 (6 bases). CDR1 DFQATT and CDR2 SNEGSKA come from the germline V gene (reference sequence). The CDR3 consists of 15 residues. V was cut by 0 bases and J by 0 bases, with 12 bases left in between. CDR3 sequence (DNA): TGCAGTGCTAGAGATGGGGGGTCGAGCTCCTACGAGCAGTACTTC. Translated, it gives CSARDGGSSSYEQYF.

V and J are TRBV7-8 and TRBJ2-1; 8 bases are a match to TRBD2. CDR3 length equals 15 residues. With 6 bases clipped from V and 0 bases from J, the junction kept 4 bases outside the gene matches. Per the germline V gene, CDR1 is SGHVS and CDR2 is FQNEAQ. The CDR3 sequence is CASRLSGGSYNEQFF. The CDR3 nucleotides read TGTGCCAGCAGATTGAGCGGGGGCTCCTACAATGAGCAGTTCTTC.

At least ten counts were recorded for this clonotype. This chain uses TRBV18 with TRBJ2-1, with TRBD2 identical over 8 bases. Germline V gene lookup returns CDR1 KGHSH and CDR2 LQKENI. The trim removed 2 bases at V and 4 bases at J, leaving 4 bases unmatched. The CDR3 loop spans 15 amino acids. As DNA, the CDR3 is TGTGCCAGCTCACCATCCACTAGCGGATACAATGAGCAGTTCTTC. Its translation: CASSPSTSGYNEQFF.

This clonotype turned up a few times. The rearrangement uses TRBV6-2 or TRBV6-3 and TRBJ2-5; TRBD2 matches at 14 bases. The V gene end was trimmed by 7 bases and the J gene end by 5 bases; junction bases not matched to a gene: 9. The CDR3 contains 16 residues. Looked up from germline, CDR1 is MNHEY and CDR2 is SVGEGT. The DNA for the CDR3 is TGTGCCAGCATTCAGGGACTAGCGGGAGTGTTTGAGACCCAGTACTTC. This sequence encodes CASIQGLAGVFETQYF.

This clonotype was counted at least ten times. V and J are TRBV12-3 or TRBV12-4 and TRBJ1-1, with D hard to call. CDR3 length: 13 amino acids. The V and J ends lost 7 bases and 1 base respectively, with 10 bases between them. Here the CDR3 reads CASTLIENTEAFF. CDR3 in DNA: TGTGCCAGCACTCTAATTGAGAACACTGAAGCTTTCTTT.

This clonotype was counted many times. This chain uses TRBV11-2 with TRBJ2-7; 7 positions match TRBD2. V was clipped by 4 bases and J by 6 bases; unmatched bases: 12. This CDR3 has 15 amino acids. Germline values: CDR1 SGHAT, CDR2 FQNNGV. This CDR3 reads CASSYQALAAGEQYF. The CDR3 bases are TGTGCCAGCAGCTACCAGGCTCTAGCGGCGGGCGAGCAGTACTTC. Looking up the rest from reference TRBV11-2 and TRBJ2-7 gives the full variable domain: EAGVAQSPRYKIIEKRQSVAFWCNPISGHATLYWYQQILGQGPKLLIQFQNNGVVDDSQLPKDRFSAERLKGVDSTLKIQPAKLEDSAVYLCASSYQALAAGEQYFGPGTRLTVT.

In this sample, this clonotype turned up a few times. The chain joins TRBV4-1 to TRBJ2-5, with 12 bases lining up with TRBD2. J gave up 2 bases and V 6 bases, and 4 bases lay outside the gene matches. The CDR3 totals 15 residues. The germline CDR1 and CDR2 sequences are MGHRA and YSYEKL. CDR3 residues: CASRDLAGGQETQYF. In DNA, the CDR3 is TGCGCCAGCAGGGATCTAGCGGGAGGGCAAGAGACCCAGTACTTC.

This clonotype showed up many times. V gene TRBV5-8 combines with J gene TRBJ2-1; TRBD1 matches 8 bases. J was trimmed by 4 bases and V by 4 bases; bases with no gene match: 4. The CDR3 length is 14 residues. Germline V gives CDR1 SGHTS, CDR2 YDEGEE. The CDR3 is CASSLRDRYNEQFF. CDR3 sequence (DNA): TGTGCCAGCAGCCTCCGGGACAGGTACAATGAGCAGTTCTTC.

This clonotype was recorded at least ten times. The chain couples TRBV11-3 to TRBJ2-7; TRBD1 agrees at 7 bases. The CDR3 has 14 residues. Germline V CDR1 and CDR2: SGHNT, YENEEA. Losses at the gene ends were 4 bases for V and 3 bases for J; bases not matched to a gene: 6. CDR3: CASSSQGLLYEQYF. The CDR3 DNA follows: TGTGCCAGCAGCTCACAGGGGCTTCTCTACGAGCAGTACTTC.

The chain couples TRBV6-1 to TRBJ2-7, with TRBD2 matching over 7 bases. The CDR3 has 16 amino acids. J was trimmed by 3 bases and V by 3 bases; bases with no gene match: 11. Germline CDR1 is MNHNS and CDR2 is SASEGT. DNA of the CDR3: TGTGCCAGCAGTGACGTTGGGGCGGGAGCCGGCTACGAGCAGTACTTC. This sequence encodes CASSDVGAGAGYEQYF.

This clonotype was counted between two and nine times. The chain joins TRBV19 to TRBJ2-7; the D is unclear. Trimming shortened V by 3 bases and J by 6 bases, and 12 bases separated the two germline ends. Per the germline V gene, CDR1 is LNHDA and CDR2 is SQIVND (reference sequence). The CDR3 covers 13 residues. The CDR3 DNA sequence: TGTGCCAGTAGTATGACGTTCTCGGGCGAGCAGTACTTC. Translation: CASSMTFSGEQYF.

This chain joins TRBV5-6 and TRBJ2-7; 10 bases match TRBD1. Germline trimming cut 4 bases from V and 2 bases from J; bases unmatched to any gene: 6. The CDR3 totals 15 residues. Germline V gene sequence: CDR1 SGHDT, CDR2 YYEEEE. This CDR3 is CASSPVGQGTYEQYF. The DNA for the CDR3 is TGTGCCAGCAGCCCTGTGGGACAGGGGACCTACGAGCAGTACTTC.

The sample holds a few counts of this clonotype. V gene TRBV7-2 combines with J gene TRBJ2-2, with TRBD2 matching 11 bases. The CDR3 spans 14 residues. Germline V gene data show CDR1 as SGHTA and CDR2 as FQGNSA. Trimming at V came to 4 bases and at J to 7 bases, leaving 2 bases not matched to a gene. CDR3 region: CASSSSGRFGELFF. CDR3 sequence (DNA): TGTGCCAGCAGCTCTAGCGGGAGGTTCGGGGAGCTGTTTTTT.

This clonotype has more than one count but fewer than ten. J is TRBJ2-1 and V is TRBV7-2; D tentatively fits TRBD1 or TRBD2 (5 bases each). The V and J ends lost 3 bases and 5 bases respectively, with 14 bases between them. Germline V CDR1 and CDR2: SGHTA, FQGNSA. The CDR3 spans 15 residues. In DNA, the CDR3 is TGTGCCAGCAGCTTCTACGCGCGAGGGGACAATGAGCAGTTCTTC. The encoded protein is CASSFYARGDNEQFF.

This clonotype was detected many times. The chain recombines TRBV6-1 with TRBJ2-5, with 7 bases that match TRBD2. The CDR3 has 13 amino acids. J gave up 4 bases and V 11 bases, and 10 bases lay outside the gene matches. Germline CDR1 reads MNHNS; CDR2 reads SASEGT. CDR3 nucleotides: TGTGCCGCGGGCGGGAGAATCCCAGAGACCCAGTACTTC. Protein product: CAAGGRIPETQYF.

This clonotype has ten or more counts. DNA for the CDR3: TGTGCCTGGAGTGTAGGGACTAGCGCGCGGGCCGGGGAGCTGTTTTTT. Translation gives CAWSVGTSARAGELFF. This rearrangement joins TRBV30 to TRBJ2-2; TRBD2 agrees at 10 bases. The germline V gene encodes CDR1 GTSNPN and CDR2 SVGIG (reference sequence). The CDR3 sequence is 16 residues long. V shed 0 bases and J 6 bases; nucleotides not matched to a gene: 7.

In this sample, this clonotype turned up a few times. The chain carries TRBV27 and TRBJ1-5, with TRBD1 matching 8 bases. Germline-derived CDR1 and CDR2 are MNHEY and SMNVEV (reference sequence). After removal of 0 bases from V and 2 bases from J, the junction contained 6 bases not matched to a gene. The CDR3 sequence is 17 residues long. CDR3 residues: CASSLSNRGAGNQPQHF. The DNA for the CDR3 is TGTGCCAGCAGTTTATCGAACAGGGGGGCTGGCAATCAGCCCCAGCATTTT.

This clonotype was counted ten times or more. The chain has TRBV11-2 and TRBJ2-5; D possibly matches TRBD1 or TRBD2 (5 bases each). Trimming stripped 6 bases from V and 3 bases from J, with 14 bases between. CDR3 length: 14 amino acids. Germline lookup yields CDR1 SGHAT and CDR2 FQNNGV. CDR3 coding DNA: TGTGCCAGCAGTCCCGGGACCAACGAAGAGACCCAGTACTTC. Translated, it gives CASSPGTNEETQYF.

There are many counts of this clonotype. The chain has TRBV12-3 or TRBV12-4 and TRBJ2-7, with TRBD1 as a possible D gene (6 bases). V lost 5 bases and J 0 bases, leaving 14 bases between the germline ends. This CDR3 has 15 amino acids. Here the CDR3 reads CASSPGWTASYEQYF. The CDR3 nucleotides read TGTGCCAGCAGTCCCGGTTGGACAGCCTCCTACGAGCAGTACTTC.

V usage is TRBV5-1 and J usage is TRBJ2-2; weak D call: TRBD2 (6 bases). CDR3 length: 17 residues. The V gene's germline CDR1 is SGHRS and CDR2 YFSETQ. V was pared by 5 bases and J by 1 base, with 18 bases between. DNA of the CDR3: TGCGCCAGCAGGCCCTCGGCGGGACGGAAGAACACCGGGGAGCTGTTTTTT. This sequence encodes CASRPSAGRKNTGELFF.

A remark on this clonotype: A much larger clone lies a single base off, so this may be a read error. The chain joins TRBV30 to TRBJ1-3, with D possibly TRBD1 on 5 matching bases. This CDR3 is 14 amino acids long. Per the germline V gene, CDR1 is GTSNPN and CDR2 is SVGIG (reference sequence). CDR3 nucleotides: TGTGCCTGGACGGACAAGAGCTCTGGAAACACCATACATTTT. Amino acid sequence: CAWTDKSSGNTIHF.

There are many counts of this clonotype. This sequence joins TRBV27 and TRBJ1-1; D uncertain. The length of the CDR3 is 12 residues. V shed 8 bases and J shed 4 bases, with 11 bases lying between them. Germline V gene lookup returns CDR1 MNHEY and CDR2 SMNVEV (reference sequence). The CDR3 bases are TGTGCCAGCTGCAACGAGGGCACTGAAGCTTTCTTT. This translates into CASCNEGTEAFF.

This clonotype was seen at least ten times. This chain links TRBV28 with TRBJ2-1; TRBD2 agrees at 11 bases. Germline loops: CDR1 MDHEN, CDR2 SYDVKM. Unmatched junction bases numbered 6, after V lost 7 bases and J lost 7 bases. The CDR3 is 14 residues long. In DNA, the CDR3 is TGTGCCAGCACATTAGCGGGAGGGCCAAATGAGCAGTTCTTC. Protein sequence: CASTLAGGPNEQFF. The whole variable domain, remainder taken from reference TRBV28 and TRBJ2-1, is DVKVTQSSRYLVKRTGEKVFLECVQDMDHENMFWYRQDPGLGLRLIYFSYDVKMKEKGDIPEGYSVSREKKERFSLILESASTNQTSMYLCASTLAGGPNEQFFGPGTRLTVL.

The genes are TRBV14 and TRBJ1-4; D is undetermined. The germline V gene encodes CDR1 SGHDN and CDR2 FVKESK. The CDR3 length is 15 residues. Trimming took off 1 base at V and 8 bases at J, with 14 bases between the two ends. The CDR3 sequence is CASSQVVRTGEKLFF. CDR3 nucleotide sequence: TGTGCCAGCAGCCAAGTAGTTAGAACGGGCGAAAAACTGTTTTTT.

The rearrangement joins TRBV6-2 or TRBV6-3 to TRBJ1-2, with 8 bases aligning to TRBD1. This CDR3 has 16 amino acids. V lost 6 bases to trimming and J lost 1 base; unmatched junction nucleotides: 10. From germline, CDR1 is MNHEY and CDR2 SVGEGT. The CDR3 bases are TGTGCCAGCAGCATCTCGACAGGGGCCCTTAACTATGGCTACACCTTC. Translation gives CASSISTGALNYGYTF.